This T cell receptor (beta chain) comes out of a study of radiation and T cells in renal cell carcinoma. The study, taken as a whole, reports: Top tumor clonotypes rose in blood 2 weeks post-radiation, then contracted.

Looked up from germline, CDR1 is ENHRY and CDR2 is SYGVKD. CDR3 length equals 18 residues. Trimming shortened V by 7 bases and J by 1 base, and 24 bases separated the two germline ends. TCRdb keeps only in-frame clones here, not all; method: immunoSEQ multiplex PCR. The data hold about 62,000 clones, with about three quarters observed a single time. Noted time point: blood 4 weeks post-SBRT, at nephrectomy. The sample's treatment: 15 Gy SBRT to primary tumor, nephrectomy 4 weeks later. Radiation-treated patients gave blood at baseline, week 2 and week 4. Clear cell pathology was present in this patient's renal cell carcinoma. This clone has more than one count but fewer than ten. Its target is unknown.

The chain links TRBV10-3 to TRBJ2-3; D tentatively reads TRBD1 or TRBD2 (7 bases each). The clonotype comes from a man aged 55 to 69 with renal cell carcinoma. The material sequenced was blood, taken from a patient whose treatment included radiotherapy and nephrectomy. CDR3 nucleotide sequence: TGTGCCATCACAAGACAGGGTGTGGGCCGGGAGGGCACAGATACGCAGTATTTT. Its translation is CAITRQGVGREGTDTQYF.